This T cell receptor (beta chain) was documented in a study of T cell changes during pregnancy in multiple sclerosis. Libraries were prepared by immunoSEQ multiplex PCR; TCRdb keeps only in-frame clonotypes and omits some of them. The data hold some 27,000 clones, with approximately 88% observed a single time. The CDR3 extends over 15 amino acids. CDR1 and CDR2 (germline): KGHSY, FQNENV. The trim removed 4 bases at V and 4 bases at J, leaving 8 bases unmatched. This receptor was identified in a female donor with multiple sclerosis, enrolled in a pregnancy study. The chain carries TRBV16 and TRBJ1-2; 8 bases match TRBD1. Source: CD8+ T cells from peripheral blood mononuclear cells, taken before pregnancy. The CDR3 spells CASSPTTGVPYGYTF. In DNA, the CDR3 is TGTGCCAGCAGCCCAACGACAGGGGTCCCCTATGGCTACACCTTC.